The rows below give T cell receptor beta chains drawn from one sample of a study of blood T cell repertoires in COVID-19. Generated by immunoSEQ multiplex PCR, the TCRdb table keeps only in-frame clones and is missing some. The sample yields roughly 100,000 clones, 86% seen once. Sequences were obtained from peripheral blood. These receptors were collected from a woman aged 80 or over with acute or convalescent COVID-19. The CDR3 runs from the conserved cysteine through the conserved F or W. D genes are given only for firm matches. For some rows the clone size is stated as once, few or many, or as a class when expanded; others skip it.

d_call: .
v_call: TRBV28
j_call: TRBJ1-4
clone_size: .
cdr3_aa: CASKLGQAFGEKLFF
cdr3_nt: TGTGCCAGCAAATTGGGGCAGGCATTTGGTGAAAAACTGTTTTTT

d_call: .
v_call: TRBV19
j_call: TRBJ2-7
clone_size: .
cdr3_aa: CASSRQVAYEQYF
cdr3_nt: TGTGCCAGTAGTAGGCAGGTAGCCTACGAGCAGTACTTC

d_call: TRBD2
v_call: TRBV24-1
j_call: TRBJ2-1
clone_size: .
cdr3_aa: CATSALAGGRNEQFF
cdr3_nt: TGTGCCACCAGTGCCCTAGCGGGGGGGCGCAATGAGCAGTTCTTC

d_call: TRBD1
v_call: TRBV24-1
j_call: TRBJ2-5
clone_size: .
cdr3_aa: CATSGATGQETQYF
cdr3_nt: TGTGCCACCAGTGGAGCGACAGGGCAGGAGACCCAGTACTTC

d_call: TRBD1
v_call: TRBV6-2/TRBV6-3
j_call: TRBJ1-1
clone_size: once
cdr3_aa: CASSKGQGLNTEAFF
cdr3_nt: TGTGCCAGCAGTAAGGGACAGGGATTGAACACTGAAGCTTTCTTT

d_call: .
v_call: TRBV27
j_call: TRBJ2-7
clone_size: few
cdr3_aa: CASARLPYEQYF
cdr3_nt: TGTGCCAGCGCCAGACTGCCCTACGAGCAGTACTTC

d_call: TRBD1
v_call: TRBV7-2
j_call: TRBJ1-6
clone_size: .
cdr3_aa: CASSLRLRGASPLHF
cdr3_nt: TGTGCCAGCAGCTTAAGGCTCAGGGGGGCTTCACCCCTCCACTTT

d_call: .
v_call: TRBV21-1
j_call: TRBJ1-1
clone_size: .
cdr3_aa: CASSKDAHTLNTEAFF
cdr3_nt: TGTGCCAGCAGCAAAGATGCACACACCTTGAACACTGAAGCTTTCTTT

d_call: TRBD2
v_call: TRBV6-5
j_call: TRBJ2-7
clone_size: few
cdr3_aa: CASSDTSGGSYEQYF
cdr3_nt: TGTGCCAGCAGCGACACTAGCGGGGGCTCCTACGAGCAGTACTTC

d_call: .
v_call: TRBV7-9
j_call: TRBJ1-4
clone_size: .
cdr3_aa: CASSLRVGEKLFF
cdr3_nt: TGTGCCAGCAGCTTGAGGGTAGGGGAAAAACTGTTTTTT

d_call: .
v_call: TRBV20-1
j_call: TRBJ1-2
clone_size: .
cdr3_aa: CSAIQQPLIPF
cdr3_nt: TGCAGTGCTATACAACAGCCACTTATACCCTTC

d_call: TRBD1
v_call: TRBV11-2
j_call: TRBJ2-5
clone_size: .
cdr3_aa: CASSQDRGETQYF
cdr3_nt: TGTGCCAGCAGCCAGGACAGGGGAGAGACCCAGTACTTC

d_call: TRBD2
v_call: TRBV5-4
j_call: TRBJ2-3
clone_size: .
cdr3_aa: CASSSLAGSSTDTQYF
cdr3_nt: TGTGCCAGCAGCTCCCTAGCGGGGTCTAGCACAGATACGCAGTATTTT

d_call: TRBD1
v_call: TRBV7-2
j_call: TRBJ1-5
clone_size: few
cdr3_aa: CASSYDRGSNQPQHF
cdr3_nt: TGTGCCAGCAGCTACGACAGGGGGAGCAATCAGCCCCAGCATTTT

d_call: .
v_call: TRBV13
j_call: TRBJ2-7
clone_size: .
cdr3_aa: CASSLFTPATNEQYF
cdr3_nt: TGTGCCAGCAGCTTGTTTACGCCTGCCACAAACGAGCAGTACTTC

d_call: TRBD1
v_call: TRBV12-3/TRBV12-4
j_call: TRBJ1-2
clone_size: .
cdr3_aa: CASRGTGGDGYTF
cdr3_nt: TGTGCCAGCAGAGGGACAGGGGGCGATGGCTACACCTTC

d_call: .
v_call: TRBV27
j_call: TRBJ2-1
clone_size: .
cdr3_aa: CASSFPGYNEQFF
cdr3_nt: TGTGCCAGCAGTTTCCCAGGCTACAATGAGCAGTTCTTC

d_call: TRBD1
v_call: TRBV5-1
j_call: TRBJ2-2
clone_size: .
cdr3_aa: CASSWGGTGTTGELFF
cdr3_nt: TGCGCCAGCAGCTGGGGTGGGACAGGGACCACCGGGGAGCTGTTTTTT

d_call: .
v_call: TRBV14
j_call: TRBJ1-3
clone_size: .
cdr3_aa: CASSQEGRAGWSGNTIYF
cdr3_nt: TGTGCCAGCAGCCAAGAAGGAAGGGCAGGGTGGTCCGGAAACACCATATATTTT

d_call: .
v_call: TRBV10-2
j_call: TRBJ2-3
clone_size: .
cdr3_aa: CASSGAGRTDTQYF
cdr3_nt: TGCGCCAGCAGTGGGGCGGGGCGCACAGATACGCAGTATTTT

d_call: .
v_call: TRBV5-1
j_call: TRBJ1-3
clone_size: few
cdr3_aa: CASAGDAGNTIYF
cdr3_nt: TGCGCCAGCGCAGGGGACGCTGGAAACACCATATATTTT

d_call: .
v_call: TRBV4-2
j_call: TRBJ2-5
clone_size: .
cdr3_aa: CASSQARGRQETQYF
cdr3_nt: TGTGCCAGCAGCCAAGCCCGGGGGAGACAAGAGACCCAGTACTTC